This TCR beta chain came from a study of regulatory T cells in long-lasting Graves disease. Findings and caveats of the study: Sharing of public clonotypes was greater in persistent patients (under 3,000) than in new patients (almost 1,000).

The ends lost 10 bases at V and 0 bases at J; junction bases unmatched: 7. CDR3 length equals 14 residues. HTBI primers from iRepertoire and Arm-PCR of CDR3 regions yielded the TCR beta libraries. MiXCR was run by TCRdb on the multiplex PCR reads, yielding one entry per CDR3 protein. Among hundreds of thousands of distinct CDR3 sequences listed, 15% to 20% were seen once. This clonotype has just a few counts. The antigen remains undetermined. Time point: persistent/refractory GD, antithyroid drugs over 5 years with positive TRAb. PBMCs were the source of the RNA used for TCR sequencing. This chain joins TRBV12-3 or TRBV12-4 and TRBJ2-7; 9 bases match TRBD2. The sequences come from peripheral blood mononuclear cells (PBMCs), collected when the disease was refractory, from a patient treated with antithyroid drugs. The TCR was taken from a female donor with Graves disease. CDR3 residues: CATATSGHSYEQYF. CDR3 sequence (DNA): TGTGCCACCGCGACTAGCGGCCACTCCTACGAGCAGTACTTC.